The rows below give T cell receptor beta chains drawn from one sample of a study of vaccination effects on CD4 cells after COVID-19. No antigen is known for these receptors. The table came from immunoSEQ multiplex PCR; TCRdb's copy has only in-frame clones and leaves some out. The sample lists nearly 30,000 clones, roughly 80% occurring once. Sequencing used CD4+ T cells from PBMCs cultured with SARS-CoV-2 spike peptides, obtained after COVID-19 vaccination. These receptor sequences come from a human donor who received a COVID-19 vaccine. Some clones in this sample may be carry-over from other donors' samples. The CDR3 runs from the conserved cysteine through the conserved F or W. D genes are given only for firm matches. Expanded clones get a size class; other rows say once, few or many, or leave the size out.

NA	TRBV13	15	TRBD1	TRBJ1-2	CASSLFRDRYYGYTF	TGTGCCAGCAGCTTATTTAGGGACAGATACTATGGCTACACCTTC
NA	TRBV12-3/TRBV12-4	13	NA	TRBJ1-3	CASRFGTTNTIYF	TGTGCCAGCAGGTTCGGGACAACTAACACCATATATTTT
NA	TRBV5-1	15	TRBD2	TRBJ2-3	CASRRTSGNTDTQYF	TGCGCCAGCAGGCGGACTAGCGGCAACACAGATACGCAGTATTTT
NA	TRBV4-1	13	NA	TRBJ1-1	CASSRGGDSEAFF	TGCGCCAGCAGCCGTGGAGGGGATTCTGAAGCTTTCTTT
NA	TRBV4-3	16	NA	TRBJ1-2	CASSQQITGSSVGYTF	TGCGCCAGCAGCCAGCAAATTACGGGGAGTTCGGTTGGCTACACCTTC
NA	TRBV7-3	19	TRBD2	TRBJ2-2	CASIQSGGPLPMNTGELFF	TGTGCCAGCATCCAAAGCGGGGGCCCACTACCCATGAACACCGGGGAGCTGTTTTTT
NA	TRBV30	11	NA	TRBJ1-4	CASLKEGKLFF	TGTGCCTCTCTGAAGGAGGGAAAACTGTTTTTT
few	TRBV5-6	15	TRBD1	TRBJ1-1	CASSPGGQGSTEAFF	TGTGCCAGCAGCCCGGGGGGACAGGGGAGCACTGAAGCTTTCTTT
NA	TRBV20-1	10	NA	TRBJ2-5	CSAHGETQYF	TGCAGTGCTCATGGCGAGACCCAGTACTTC
NA	TRBV5-4	17	TRBD2	TRBJ2-2	CASSPASGGAYTGELFF	TGTGCCAGCAGCCCCGCTAGCGGGGGGGCCTACACCGGGGAGCTGTTTTTT
once	TRBV5-1	14	TRBD1	TRBJ2-2	CASTGTVNTGELFF	TGCGCCAGCACCGGGACAGTTAACACCGGGGAGCTGTTTTTT
NA	TRBV27	15	NA	TRBJ2-5	CASSLFTGPQETQYF	TGTGCCAGCAGTTTATTCACAGGGCCCCAAGAGACCCAGTACTTC
NA	TRBV9	16	TRBD1	TRBJ2-3	CASSGRTGGIVDTQYF	TGTGCCAGCAGCGGGAGGACAGGGGGCATCGTTGATACGCAGTATTTT
NA	TRBV6-6	16	NA	TRBJ1-6	CASSYASSTYNSPLHF	TGTGCCAGCAGTTACGCCAGTAGCACCTATAATTCACCCCTCCACTTT
NA	TRBV7-8	18	TRBD1	TRBJ2-3	CASSPGTARTETTDTQYF	TGTGCCAGCAGCCCCGGGACAGCAAGAACCGAAACCACAGATACGCAGTATTTT
once	TRBV2	13	NA	TRBJ1-6	CASTGESDSPLHF	TGTGCCAGCACGGGGGAGTCAGACTCACCCCTCCACTTT
NA	TRBV1	15	NA	TRBJ1-5	CTSSQHRDRVRPQHF	TGCACCAGCAGCCAGCACCGGGACAGGGTACGGCCCCAGCATTTT
NA	TRBV2	14	TRBD2	TRBJ2-3	CANRAGTSTDTQYF	TGTGCCAACAGAGCGGGGACTAGCACAGATACGCAGTATTTT